The 21 T cell receptor beta chains in this list originate from one sample, sequenced in a study of shared clonotypes between healthy human individuals. Clones were read by immunoSEQ multiplex PCR, and TCRdb kept only the in-frame ones, dropping some. This table holds a few million clones, more than 80% found once. Sequences were obtained from naive CD4+ T cells sorted from blood. The subset denotes: CD45RA+ positively selected. The receptors were gathered from a young man in good health.

This chain uses TRBV5-1 with TRBJ1-4, with 7 positions matching TRBD1. Germline CDR1 and CDR2: SGHRS and YFSETQ. The CDR3 loop spans 15 amino acids. The V and J ends lost 4 bases and 6 bases, in that order; junction bases with no gene match: 9. For the CDR3, the DNA is TGCGCCAGCAGCCCCGGACAGGCGGACCATGAAAAACTGTTTTTT. This gives the protein CASSPGQADHEKLFF.

The chain joins TRBV29-1 to TRBJ1-1; possible D gene TRBD1, 5 bases. The V end was cut by 3 bases, the J end by 0 bases, with 8 bases between. This CDR3 has 13 residues. Germline loops: CDR1 SQVTM, CDR2 ANQGSEA. In nucleotides, the CDR3 is TGCAGCGTTGACCGGGGCTTGAACACTGAAGCTTTCTTT. Encoded protein: CSVDRGLNTEAFF.

This clone was recorded once. This chain uses TRBV5-4 with TRBJ2-7; the D gene is possibly TRBD1 (5 bases). Between the trimmed V and J ends, which lost 4 bases and 6 bases, there was a span of 14 bases. CDR3 length equals 13 residues. Germline V gene data show CDR1 as SGHNT and CDR2 as YYREEE (reference sequence). The DNA for the CDR3 is TGTGCCAGCAGCCCCAGGGATTACTCCGAGCAGTACTTC. Translation: CASSPRDYSEQYF.

V and J are TRBV18 and TRBJ2-5; possibly TRBD1 for D (5 bases). V lost 4 bases and J 1 base, leaving 10 bases between the germline ends. The CDR3 extends over 14 amino acids. The germline V gene has CDR1 KGHSH and CDR2 LQKENI. The CDR3 protein is CASSLFGAQETQYF. CDR3 coding DNA: TGTGCCAGCTCACTGTTTGGGGCCCAAGAGACCCAGTACTTC. The variable domain in full, completed from reference TRBV18 and TRBJ2-5, reads NAGVMQNPRHLVRRRGQEARLRCSPMKGHSHVYWYRQLPEEGLKFMVYLQKENIIDESGMPKERFSAEFPKEGPSILRIQQVVRGDSAAYFCASSLFGAQETQYFGPGTRLLVL.

This sequence joins TRBV27 and TRBJ2-7; 9 bases align to TRBD2. The CDR3 has 15 amino acids. Germline V gene sequence: CDR1 MNHEY, CDR2 SMNVEV (reference sequence). V gave up 3 bases and J gave up 0 bases; unmatched junction bases: 3. For the CDR3, the DNA is TGTGCCAGCAGTTTCGAAGCGGGGGGCTCCTACGAGCAGTACTTC. Its protein product is CASSFEAGGSYEQYF.

The chain uses TRBV4-1 and TRBJ2-4; no clear D gene. Germline CDR1 MGHRA, CDR2 YSYEKL. The CDR3 extends over 17 amino acids. Trimming cost V 1 base and J 0 bases, with 13 bases left between them. The CDR3 DNA reads as TGCGCCAGCAGCCAAGTAGAAAGGAATTTAGCCAAAAACATTCAGTACTTC. It encodes CASSQVERNLAKNIQYF.

This clone appeared once. V usage is TRBV5-1 and J usage is TRBJ2-7, with 7 nucleotides matching TRBD1. Trimming took 0 bases from V and 0 from J; bases not matched to a gene: 3. CDR3 size: 15 residues. CDR1 is SGHRS and CDR2 is YFSETQ in the germline V gene. The DNA of the CDR3 is TGCGCCAGCAGCTTGGGCTGGACAGGCTCCTACGAGCAGTACTTC. Its translation is CASSLGWTGSYEQYF.

The chain joins TRBV5-6 to TRBJ1-6; no clear D. Germline V gene data show CDR1 as SGHDT and CDR2 as YYEEEE. Trimming took 0 bases from V and 7 from J, leaving 11 bases between them. This CDR3 spans 15 amino acids. This chain's CDR3 is CASSLGVVRNSPLHF. The CDR3 region has the DNA TGTGCCAGCAGCTTGGGGGTCGTCCGGAATTCACCCCTCCACTTT.

The chain carries TRBV4-1 and TRBJ1-5; 7 bases are a match to TRBD1. Germline V gives CDR1 MGHRA, CDR2 YSYEKL. The V segment lost 4 bases and the J segment 7 bases; nucleotides outside the gene matches: 10. The CDR3 loop spans 15 amino acids. The CDR3 sequence is CASSPGRQGRQPQHF. The CDR3 DNA follows: TGCGCCAGCAGCCCAGGACGACAGGGTAGACAGCCCCAGCATTTT.

Turning to this clone: Different DNA sequences within this sample yield the same CDR3. The chain has TRBV7-2 and TRBJ1-3, with no clear D. V lost 1 base, J lost 2 bases, and 6 bases lay in between. From germline, CDR1 is SGHTA and CDR2 FQGNSA. This CDR3 comprises 14 residues. The DNA for the CDR3 is TGTGCCAGCAGCTTAGGGCCAGCTGGAAACACCATATATTTT. It yields the protein CASSLGPAGNTIYF.

The V call is TRBV7-2, the J call TRBJ2-1, with TRBD1 matching 9 bases. V trimming: 4 bases; J trimming: 7 bases; junction bases outside the gene matches: 11. The germline gives CDR1 SGHTA, CDR2 FQGNSA. The CDR3 length is 16 residues. This CDR3 reads CASSSQTGGIVNEQFF. Written as DNA, the CDR3 is TGTGCCAGCAGCTCGCAGACAGGGGGAATTGTGAATGAGCAGTTCTTC.

The V gene is TRBV7-2, the J gene TRBJ2-5; 7 bases are a match to TRBD2. Trimming at V came to 1 base and at J to 4 bases, leaving 9 bases not matched to a gene. The germline V gene encodes CDR1 SGHTA and CDR2 FQGNSA. The CDR3 totals 16 residues. CDR3 sequence (DNA): TGTGCCAGCAGCTTAGTTGGTGGCGGGAGCCTAGAGACCCAGTACTTC. Its protein product is CASSLVGGGSLETQYF.

Worth noting for this clone: Distinct nucleotide sequences in the sample also encode this CDR3. This rearrangement joins TRBV9 to TRBJ2-5, with 14 nucleotides matching TRBD2. Looked up from germline, CDR1 is SGDLS and CDR2 is YYNGEE. The CDR3 sequence is 16 residues long. With V trimmed by 3 bases and J by 5 bases, 6 bases remained unmatched. The CDR3 protein is CASSARLAGGRETQYF. The CDR3 DNA is TGTGCCAGCAGCGCAAGACTAGCGGGAGGGCGGGAGACCCAGTACTTC.

This rearrangement joins TRBV7-2 to TRBJ2-1, with D uncertain. The CDR3 consists of 13 residues. Trimming left V 1 base short and J 9 bases short, with 10 bases between. Germline loops: CDR1 SGHTA, CDR2 FQGNSA. DNA for the CDR3: TGTGCCAGCAGCTTAGTGATATTGGGTGAGCAGTTCTTC. Protein product: CASSLVILGEQFF. The full variable domain, rest sourced from reference TRBV7-2 and TRBJ2-1, is GAGVSQSPSNKVTEKGKDVELRCDPISGHTALYWYRQSLGQGLEFLIYFQGNSAPDKSGLPSDRFSAERTGGSVSTLTIQRTQQEDSAVYLCASSLVILGEQFFGPGTRLTVL.

This chain links TRBV11-2 with TRBJ2-7, with D possibly being TRBD2 (5 bases). Trimming removed 1 base from V and 7 bases from J, with 11 bases in between. Germline CDR1 reads SGHAT; CDR2 reads FQNNGV. This CDR3 region has 13 residues. As DNA, the CDR3 is TGTGCCAGCAGCTTAGGGCTAGCTCGTGAGCAGTACTTC. Its translation is CASSLGLAREQYF.

The CDR3 DNA is TGTGCCAGCAGCAAAGCGCGCCAGCTGGGTAACTTC. Translated, it gives CASSKARQLGNF. The chain carries TRBV21-1 and TRBJ1-2. TRBV21-1 is listed as a pseudogene. The CDR3 extends over 12 amino acids.

The V and J genes are TRBV19 and TRBJ2-3; TRBD2 is a possible D gene (5 bases). Deletions cut 1 base from V and 2 bases from J, with 7 bases between. Germline assignment: CDR1 LNHDA and CDR2 SQIVND (reference sequence). The CDR3 is 14 residues long. CDR3 sequence: CASSIAEDTDTQYF. As DNA, the CDR3 is TGTGCCAGTAGTATAGCGGAGGACACAGATACGCAGTATTTT.

The chain joins TRBV19 to TRBJ1-2, with D maybe TRBD1 (5 bases). This CDR3 contains 15 residues. V lost 4 bases and J 9 bases, leaving 21 bases between the germline ends. Germline V lookup: CDR1 LNHDA, CDR2 SQIVND (reference sequence). Here the CDR3 DNA reads TGTGCCAGTAGTACCGGGACGGTTGGGGGGATGAGCTACACCTTC. Protein: CASSTGTVGGMSYTF.

This chain uses TRBV2 with TRBJ2-7; tentatively, D is TRBD2 (6 bases). The CDR3 has 13 residues. V was trimmed by 0 bases and J by 6 bases, leaving 9 bases between them. Germline values: CDR1 SNHLY, CDR2 FYNNEI. The CDR3 spells CASSEAGGVEQYF. The CDR3 DNA reads TGTGCCAGCAGTGAAGCGGGGGGAGTCGAGCAGTACTTC.

The J gene is TRBJ1-2, the V gene TRBV29-1; D gene uncertain. The CDR3 sequence is 11 residues long. The germline V and J ends were trimmed by 6 bases and 8 bases, with 13 bases remaining between them. The V gene's germline CDR1 is SQVTM and CDR2 ANQGSEA. This CDR3 is CSVAAGLGYTF. The CDR3 bases are TGCAGCGTCGCGGCGGGGTTAGGCTACACCTTC.

The rearrangement uses TRBV7-2 and TRBJ1-2, with TRBD1 as a possible D gene (6 bases). This CDR3 comprises 13 residues. The germline V and J ends were trimmed by 2 bases and 6 bases, with 10 bases remaining between them. CDR1 and CDR2 from the germline V gene are SGHTA and FQGNSA. CDR3 DNA: TGTGCCAGCAGCTTAAAGTACAGGGATGGCTACACCTTC. This gives the protein CASSLKYRDGYTF.